The T cell receptor (beta chain) described here comes from a study of human T cells and chemical hapten exposure. Original methodology: Counting gave a median of around 90,000 TCRs per sample, with values ranging from about 20,000 to 750,000. TCRdb processed the RACE reads anew with MiXCR; each CDR3 protein has one entry. These V and J calls rely on TCRdb rather than the paper's analysis. The data show 350,000 to 450,000 distinct CDR3 sequences, 4.5% to 5.5% seen once. Many counts were recorded for this clonotype. Germline CDR1 is SQVTM and CDR2 is ANQGSEA. J gave up 4 bases and V 6 bases, and 12 bases lay outside the gene matches. CDR3 length equals 15 residues. Documented time point: pre-sensitization, week 0. Treatment in this sample: therapeutic diphenylcyclopropenone sensitization with weekly scalp DPC.

The origin of this receptor is a woman in her 50s with alopecia areata. Some clones in this sample may be carry-over from other donors' samples. The sequenced sample was whole blood, obtained in connection with sensitization to the hapten diphenylcyclopropenone (DPC). The chain employs TRBV29-1 and TRBJ2-5; 9 bases map to TRBD1. CDR3 nucleotide sequence: TGCAGCGTAGCCCGACAGGGGGGATCGTCAGAGACCCAGTACTTC. Translated, it gives CSVARQGGSSETQYF.